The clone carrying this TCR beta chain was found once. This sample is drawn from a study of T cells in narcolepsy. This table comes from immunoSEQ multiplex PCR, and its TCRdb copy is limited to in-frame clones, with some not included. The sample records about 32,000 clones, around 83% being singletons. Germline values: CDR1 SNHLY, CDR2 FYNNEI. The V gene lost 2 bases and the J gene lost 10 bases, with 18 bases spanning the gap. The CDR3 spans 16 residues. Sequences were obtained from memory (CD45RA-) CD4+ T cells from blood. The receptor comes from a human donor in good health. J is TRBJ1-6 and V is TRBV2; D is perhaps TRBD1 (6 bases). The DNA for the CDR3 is TGTGCCAGCAGTGAACTTATGGGGGCTCGGGGCTCACCCCTCCACTTT. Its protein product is CASSELMGARGSPLHF.